Below are 5 T cell receptor beta chains sequenced from a single sample in a study of vaccination effects on CD4 cells after COVID-19. Sequencing used immunoSEQ multiplex PCR; TCRdb keeps in-frame clones, though not all of them. This table has 40,000 to 50,000 clones, 70% to 85% appearing once. For these receptors, no antigen is known. Sequencing in the ViraFEST assay came after antigen-specific CD4+ T cells had been expanded with viral peptide pools, which were used to stimulate PBMC. The culture ran for roughly ten days, and then CD4+ T cells were isolated. Absence of prior SARS-CoV-2 infection characterized the vaccine recipients, who showed negative nucleocapsid antibodies. Sequencing was performed on CD4+ T cells from PBMCs cultured with HCoV-NL63 spike peptides, taken before COVID-19 vaccination. Receptors originate from a human donor who received a COVID-19 vaccine.

The genes are TRBV6-5 and TRBJ1-2; D is possibly TRBD1 (5 bases). In germline, CDR1 is MNHEY, CDR2 SVGAGI. The CDR3 spans 13 residues. V was clipped by 5 bases and J by 1 base, with 8 bases between them. The DNA of the CDR3 is TGTGCCAGCAGTCCCGACAGTAACTATGGCTACACCTTC. Encoded protein: CASSPDSNYGYTF.

In this sample, this clone turned up once. This sequence joins TRBV20-1 and TRBJ1-1, with D tentatively TRBD1 (6 bases). Germline V gene data show CDR1 as DFQATT and CDR2 as SNEGSKA (reference sequence). The CDR3 is made up of 13 amino acids. The V gene lost 3 bases and the J gene lost 4 bases, with 12 bases spanning the gap. The CDR3 region is CSASGGAVTEAFF. CDR3 DNA: TGCAGTGCTAGTGGGGGGGCTGTCACTGAAGCTTTCTTT.

The genes are TRBV19 and TRBJ1-1; unclear D gene. This CDR3 spans 12 amino acids. Germline values: CDR1 LNHDA, CDR2 SQIVND (reference sequence). V dropped 4 bases and J dropped 7 bases, with 10 bases sitting between them. The CDR3 spells CASSKKDGEAFF. In DNA form, the CDR3 reads TGTGCCAGTAGTAAAAAAGACGGTGAAGCTTTCTTT.

This chain joins TRBV5-8 and TRBJ2-5; D call uncertain. Germline V lookup: CDR1 SGHTS, CDR2 YDEGEE. V lost 1 base and J lost 5, with 9 bases in between. The CDR3 is made up of 13 amino acids. The CDR3 reads CASSLLFGETQYF. CDR3 coding DNA: TGTGCCAGCAGCTTGCTTTTCGGGGAGACCCAGTACTTC.

V and J are TRBV5-8 and TRBJ2-7; D remains unclear. V lost 0 bases, J lost 3 bases, and 7 bases lay in between. Germline values: CDR1 SGHTS, CDR2 YDEGEE. The CDR3 has 13 amino acids. The CDR3 reads CASSLGASYEQYV. CDR3 DNA: TGTGCCAGCAGCTTGGGCGCGAGCTACGAGCAGTACGTC.